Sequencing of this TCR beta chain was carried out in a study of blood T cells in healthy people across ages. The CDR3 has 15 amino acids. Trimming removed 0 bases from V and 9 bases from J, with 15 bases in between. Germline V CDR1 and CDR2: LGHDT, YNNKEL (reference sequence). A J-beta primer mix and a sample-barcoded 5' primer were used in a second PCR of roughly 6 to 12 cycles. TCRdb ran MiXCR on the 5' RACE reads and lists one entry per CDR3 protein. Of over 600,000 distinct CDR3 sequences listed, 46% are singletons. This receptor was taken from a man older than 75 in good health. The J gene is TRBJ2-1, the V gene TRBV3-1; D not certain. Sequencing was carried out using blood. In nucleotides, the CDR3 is TGTGCCAGCAGCCAAGATGTCGGCCCGTGGGGTGAGCAGTTCTTC. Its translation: CASSQDVGPWGEQFF.